This T cell receptor beta chain was observed in a study of TIL therapy for anti-PD-1-resistant metastatic lung cancer. In the study overall: By whole-exome sequencing, median non-synonymous tumor mutation burden was more than 1.2 mutations per megabase. General observations from the study: Treatment-naive, never-smoker and oncogene-addicted patients were overrepresented in this highly selected cohort. The baseline peripheral repertoire was partially replaced by infused TIL clonotypes that later decayed.

Sequencing used immunoSEQ v3. Assay used: immunoSEQ multiplex PCR; TCRdb lists only in-frame clones, some missing. The sample yields 30,000 or so clones, 74% seen once. Time point here: pre-treatment sample, taken before nivolumab and TIL therapy. Adults with stage 4 NSCLC were enrolled in a phase I trial. Trimming took 0 bases from V and 4 from J; bases not matched to a gene: 6. Germline V gene lookup returns CDR1 LNHNV and CDR2 YYDKDF (reference sequence). The CDR3 runs to 15 residues. Details on this clone: Its cognate antigen is unknown.

This TCR came from a woman between 30 and 80 years old with non-small cell lung cancer. Sequenced here: blood, sampled at baseline. This sequence joins TRBV15 and TRBJ2-7; 7 positions match TRBD2. CDR3 bases: TGTGCCACCAGCAGAGATTTGGCTAGCGGTTACGAGCAGTACTTC. Its translation: CATSRDLASGYEQYF.